These 14 T cell receptor beta chains share one sample of origin, sequenced in a study of T cell responses to AZD1222 COVID-19 vaccine. Assay: immunoSEQ multiplex PCR; the TCRdb copy retains only in-frame clones and omits some. This sample has tens of thousands of clones, with approximately 80% found just once. The material was peripheral blood, obtained on day 0 of AZD1222 vaccination. The receptors here all came from an adult in good health.

This chain uses TRBV28 with TRBJ2-1; maybe TRBD1 (6 bases). The CDR3 has 17 residues. Looked up from germline, CDR1 is MDHEN and CDR2 is SYDVKM. The ends were cut back, 3 bases at V and 0 bases at J, with 15 bases in the middle. CDR3 loop: CASSFLQDSISYNEQFF. The CDR3 bases are TGTGCCAGCAGTTTTCTCCAGGACAGTATCTCCTACAATGAGCAGTTCTTC.

The chain uses TRBV3-1 (or the pseudogene TRBV3-2) and TRBJ2-1; TRBD2 matches at 10 bases. CDR1 is LGHDT, CDR2 YNNKEL, per germline (reference sequence). The ends lost 4 bases at V and 4 bases at J; junction bases unmatched: 4. The CDR3 runs 15 residues. DNA for the CDR3: TGTGCCAGCAGCCCGTTAGCGGGGGGTTACAATGAGCAGTTCTTC. Its translation is CASSPLAGGYNEQFF.

This chain uses TRBV11-1 with TRBJ1-2, with D possibly matching TRBD1 (5 bases). Trimming took 3 bases from V and 4 from J, leaving 12 bases between them. Germline lookup yields CDR1 SGHAT and CDR2 FQDESV (reference sequence). This CDR3 comprises 14 residues. CDR3 sequence (DNA): TGTGCCAGCAGCTTCGTTGCAGGGAGCTATGGCTACACCTTC. This translates into CASSFVAGSYGYTF.

This clone was recorded only once. This chain uses TRBV6-5 with TRBJ2-5; D may match TRBD1 or TRBD2 (5 bases each). This CDR3 is 13 amino acids long. With 6 bases removed from V and 1 base from J, the gap between germline ends came to 9 bases. Germline CDR1 is MNHEY and CDR2 is SVGAGI. The CDR3 DNA follows: TGTGCCAGCAGCACGGGGACCCAAGAGACCCAGTACTTC. It is translated as CASSTGTQETQYF.

In DNA, the CDR3 is TGTGCCAGCAGCAAGGGACCTCTTCAAGAGACCCAGTACTTC. It encodes CASSKGPLQETQYF. This rearrangement joins TRBV14 to TRBJ2-5, with D tentatively TRBD1 or TRBD2 (5 bases each). The CDR3 extends over 14 amino acids. V was clipped by 5 bases and J by 2 bases, with 12 bases between them. CDR1 and CDR2 from the germline V gene are SGHDN and FVKESK.

V is TRBV5-5 and J is TRBJ2-1; maybe TRBD1 (5 bases). The CDR3 spans 13 residues. CDR1 and CDR2 from the germline V gene are SGHKS and YYEKEE (reference sequence). Trimming pared 4 bases from V and 8 bases from J, leaving 13 bases between. CDR3 residues: CASSPNDRYEQFF. In DNA, the CDR3 is TGTGCCAGCAGCCCAAACGACAGATATGAGCAGTTCTTC.

The V and J genes are TRBV5-1 and TRBJ1-1, with a weak D call TRBD1 (6 bases). The CDR3 contains 15 residues. The V end was cut by 0 bases, the J end by 4 bases, with 13 bases between. Germline CDR1 is SGHRS and CDR2 is YFSETQ. The CDR3 loop reads CASSLATGSGTEAFF. CDR3 bases: TGCGCCAGCAGCTTGGCCACAGGGTCGGGCACTGAAGCTTTCTTT.

This clone was counted a few times. The chain links TRBV19 to TRBJ1-1, with 7 positions matching TRBD1. The CDR3 loop spans 14 amino acids. Germline CDR1 LNHDA, CDR2 SQIVND (reference sequence). V lost 10 bases and J lost 1; bases outside the gene matches: 9. The CDR3 DNA is TGTGCCACCACCCTTCGACAGGGGAACACTGAAGCTTTCTTT. This translates into CATTLRQGNTEAFF.

The chain links TRBV19 to TRBJ2-2; D is unresolved. CDR1 and CDR2 (germline): LNHDA, SQIVND (reference sequence). Trimming left V 2 bases short and J 3 bases short, with 4 bases between. This CDR3 comprises 13 residues. The CDR3 bases are TGTGCCAGTAGTATAAGGGACACCGGGGAGCTGTTTTTT. It yields the protein CASSIRDTGELFF.

This chain joins TRBV10-2 and TRBJ2-7; D ambiguous. Germline lookup yields CDR1 WSHSY and CDR2 SAAADI. The V end was cut by 5 bases, the J end by 4 bases, with 9 bases between. The CDR3 sequence is 12 residues long. The CDR3 region is CASSHQVYEQYF. In nucleotides, the CDR3 is TGCGCCAGCAGTCATCAGGTTTACGAGCAGTACTTC.

This clone was observed a single time. This rearrangement joins TRBV5-4 to TRBJ1-1; no definite D call. This CDR3 contains 12 residues. V shed 3 bases and J shed 4 bases, with 7 bases lying between them. The V gene's germline CDR1 is SGHNT and CDR2 YYREEE (reference sequence). The CDR3 here is CASSWGGTEAFF. CDR3 coding DNA: TGTGCCAGCAGCTGGGGAGGCACTGAAGCTTTCTTT.

This rearrangement joins TRBV7-2 to TRBJ2-7, with a weak D call TRBD2 (5 bases). Trimming cost V 3 bases and J 1 base, with 10 bases left between them. Germline CDR1 SGHTA, CDR2 FQGNSA. This CDR3 has 14 residues. CDR3 in amino acids: CASSFVTTSYEQYF. The DNA for the CDR3 is TGTGCCAGCAGCTTCGTGACTACTTCCTACGAGCAGTACTTC.

The chain is built from TRBV20-1 and TRBJ1-2, with D hard to call. Germline CDR1 reads DFQATT; CDR2 reads SNEGSKA (reference sequence). The CDR3 spans 14 residues. V was clipped by 3 bases and J by 1 base, with 12 bases between them. This CDR3 reads CSASGGPDNYGYTF. As DNA, the CDR3 is TGCAGTGCTAGTGGTGGGCCCGATAACTATGGCTACACCTTC.

This clone is a singleton in its sample. The chain is built from TRBV5-4 and TRBJ1-3, with D perhaps TRBD1 (6 bases). The length of the CDR3 is 15 residues. Trimming pared 0 bases from V and 9 bases from J, leaving 16 bases between. The germline V gene encodes CDR1 SGHNT and CDR2 YYREEE (reference sequence). In DNA, the CDR3 is TGTGCCAGCAGCTTGGAACAGGGAGGGCGAAGCACCATATATTTT. Its protein product is CASSLEQGGRSTIYF.